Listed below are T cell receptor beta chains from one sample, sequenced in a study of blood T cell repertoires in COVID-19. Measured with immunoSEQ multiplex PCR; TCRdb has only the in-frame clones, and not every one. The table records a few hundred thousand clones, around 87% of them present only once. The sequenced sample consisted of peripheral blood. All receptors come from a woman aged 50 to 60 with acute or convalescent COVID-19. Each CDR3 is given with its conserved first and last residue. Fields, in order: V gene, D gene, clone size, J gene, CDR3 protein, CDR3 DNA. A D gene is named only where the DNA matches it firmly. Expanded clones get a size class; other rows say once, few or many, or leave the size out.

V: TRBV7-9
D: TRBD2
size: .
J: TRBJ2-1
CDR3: CASSSREGLYNEQFF
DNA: TGTGCCAGCAGCTCGCGGGAGGGCCTCTACAATGAGCAGTTCTTC

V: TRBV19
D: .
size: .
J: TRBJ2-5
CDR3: CASSPRTSQETQYF
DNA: TGTGCCAGTAGTCCCCGAACGAGTCAAGAGACCCAGTACTTC

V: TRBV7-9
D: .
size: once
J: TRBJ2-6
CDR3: CASSLAGAGHSGANVLTF
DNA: TGTGCCAGCAGCTTAGCAGGGGCAGGGCACTCTGGGGCCAACGTCCTGACTTTC

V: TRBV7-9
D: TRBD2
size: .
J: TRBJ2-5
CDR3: CASSFQREGQETQYF
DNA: TGTGCCAGCAGCTTCCAGCGGGAGGGACAAGAGACCCAGTACTTC

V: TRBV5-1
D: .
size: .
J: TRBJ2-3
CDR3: CASSAGTSIRTDTQYF
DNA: TGCGCCAGCAGCGCCGGGACATCGATCCGCACAGATACGCAGTATTTT

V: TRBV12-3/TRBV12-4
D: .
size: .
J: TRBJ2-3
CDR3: CATALTAPDTQYF
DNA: TGTGCCACCGCTCTGACTGCCCCAGATACGCAGTATTTT

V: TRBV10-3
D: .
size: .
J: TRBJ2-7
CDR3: CAIGGTLGYEQYF
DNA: TGTGCCATCGGCGGGACCCTGGGCTACGAGCAGTACTTC

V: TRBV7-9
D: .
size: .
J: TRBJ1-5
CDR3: CASSLWGRGGNQPQHF
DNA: TGTGCCAGCAGCTTATGGGGCAGGGGAGGCAATCAGCCCCAGCATTTT

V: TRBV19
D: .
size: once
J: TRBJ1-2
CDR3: CASSIEGGGYTF
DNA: TGTGCCAGTAGTATCGAGGGAGGCGGCTACACCTTC

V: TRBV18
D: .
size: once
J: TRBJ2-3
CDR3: CASSPPSSTDTQYF
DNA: TGTGCCAGCTCACCACCTTCAAGCACAGATACGCAGTATTTT

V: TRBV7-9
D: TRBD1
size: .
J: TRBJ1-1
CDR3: CASSSRTGGAEAFF
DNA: TGTGCCAGCAGCTCTAGAACAGGGGGCGCTGAAGCTTTCTTT

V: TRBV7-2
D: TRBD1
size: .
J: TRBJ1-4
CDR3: CASSIQGAGEKLFF
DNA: TGTGCCAGCAGCATACAGGGGGCAGGGGAAAAACTGTTTTTT

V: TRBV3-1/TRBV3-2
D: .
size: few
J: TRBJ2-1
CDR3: CASSQTALASVYNEQFF
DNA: TGTGCCAGCAGCCAAACCGCTCTAGCTTCCGTTTACAATGAGCAGTTCTTC

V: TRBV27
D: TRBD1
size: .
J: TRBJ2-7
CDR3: CASSLIFMGQGDHEQYF
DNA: TGTGCCAGCAGTTTAATTTTTATGGGACAGGGGGACCACGAGCAGTACTTC

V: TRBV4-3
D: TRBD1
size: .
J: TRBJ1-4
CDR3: CASSAGQGYEKLFF
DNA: TGCGCCAGCAGCGCGGGACAGGGGTATGAAAAACTGTTTTTT

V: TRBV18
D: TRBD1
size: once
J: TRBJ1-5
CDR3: CASSPRQGGDQPQHF
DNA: TGTGCCAGCTCACCCCGACAGGGTGGCGATCAGCCCCAGCATTTT

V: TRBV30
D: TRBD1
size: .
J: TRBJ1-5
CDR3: CAWSDRGRGQPQHF
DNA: TGTGCCTGGAGTGACAGGGGGCGCGGGCAGCCCCAGCATTTT

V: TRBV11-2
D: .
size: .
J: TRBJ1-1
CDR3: CASSLLRPEAFF
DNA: TGTGCCAGCAGCTTACTCAGGCCCGAAGCTTTCTTT

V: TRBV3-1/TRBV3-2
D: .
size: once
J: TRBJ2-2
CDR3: CASSIVGELFF
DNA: TGTGCCAGCAGCATCGTAGGGGAGCTGTTTTTT

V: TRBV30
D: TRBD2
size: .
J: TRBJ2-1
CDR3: CAWRGTSGRAYNEQFF
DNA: TGTGCCTGGAGAGGGACTAGCGGGAGGGCCTACAATGAGCAGTTCTTC

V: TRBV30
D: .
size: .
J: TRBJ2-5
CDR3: CAWSPSSVETQYF
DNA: TGTGCCTGGAGTCCTTCTAGCGTAGAGACCCAGTACTTC

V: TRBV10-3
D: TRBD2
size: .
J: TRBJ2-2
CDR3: CAISEVAGGPTGELFF
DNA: TGTGCCATCAGTGAGGTAGCGGGAGGGCCCACCGGGGAGCTGTTTTTT

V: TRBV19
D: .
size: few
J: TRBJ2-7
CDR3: CASSIGPGTYEQYF
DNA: TGTGCCAGTAGTATTGGGCCAGGGACCTACGAGCAGTACTTC

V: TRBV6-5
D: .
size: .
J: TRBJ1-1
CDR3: CASNTKGDGSEAFF
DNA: TGTGCCAGCAATACCAAGGGGGATGGCTCTGAAGCTTTCTTT

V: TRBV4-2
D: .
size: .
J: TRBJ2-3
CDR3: CASSQDLAGSTDTQYF
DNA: TGTGCCAGCAGCCAAGATCTAGCTGGGAGCACAGATACGCAGTATTTT

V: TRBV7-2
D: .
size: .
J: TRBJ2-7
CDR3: CASSPSSGIPYEQYF
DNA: TGTGCCAGCAGCCCTTCGAGCGGTATCCCCTACGAGCAGTACTTC

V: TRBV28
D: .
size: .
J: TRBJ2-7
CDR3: CASSFRGSSYEQYF
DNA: TGTGCCAGCAGTTTTAGGGGGAGCTCCTACGAGCAGTACTTC

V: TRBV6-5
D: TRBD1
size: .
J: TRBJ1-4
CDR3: CASQDTGGEEKLFF
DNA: TGTGCCAGCCAGGACACAGGGGGCGAGGAAAAACTGTTTTTT

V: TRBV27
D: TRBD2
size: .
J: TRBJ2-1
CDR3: CASSLYWTSGNSYNEQFF
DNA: TGTGCCAGCAGTTTATATTGGACTAGCGGAAACTCCTACAATGAGCAGTTCTTC

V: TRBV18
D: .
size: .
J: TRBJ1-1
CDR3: CASSPRSRVDTEAFF
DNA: TGTGCCAGCTCACCCAGGTCCAGGGTGGACACTGAAGCTTTCTTT

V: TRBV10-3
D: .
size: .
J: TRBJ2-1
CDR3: CAISEPTFSDNEQFF
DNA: TGTGCCATCAGTGAGCCCACCTTTTCGGACAATGAGCAGTTCTTC

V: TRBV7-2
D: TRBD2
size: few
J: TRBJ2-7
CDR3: CASSLAGTSGSLYF
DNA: TGTGCCAGCAGCTTAGCCGGGACTAGCGGGAGCTTGTACTTC

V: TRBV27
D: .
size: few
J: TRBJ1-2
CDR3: CASSLSAGYGYTF
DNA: TGTGCCAGCAGTTTATCGGCAGGTTATGGCTACACCTTC

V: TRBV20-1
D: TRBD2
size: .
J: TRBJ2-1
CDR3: CSASPGRASDEQFF
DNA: TGCAGTGCTAGTCCCGGGAGGGCTTCGGATGAGCAGTTCTTC

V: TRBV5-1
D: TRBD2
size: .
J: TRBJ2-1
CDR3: CASALAGVLNEQFF
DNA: TGCGCCAGTGCGCTAGCGGGAGTGCTCAATGAGCAGTTCTTC

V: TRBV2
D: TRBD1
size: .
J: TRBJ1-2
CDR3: CASSGQGAVRGYTF
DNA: TGTGCCAGCTCGGGACAGGGGGCCGTGCGCGGCTACACCTTC

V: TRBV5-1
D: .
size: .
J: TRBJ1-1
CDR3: CASSFGSAQDYVMNTEAFF
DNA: TGCGCCAGCAGCTTCGGATCGGCACAGGATTACGTTATGAACACTGAAGCTTTCTTT

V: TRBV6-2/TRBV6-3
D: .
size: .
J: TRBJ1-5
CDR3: CASSYVQGNQPQHF
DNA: TGTGCCAGCAGTTACGTCCAGGGCAATCAGCCCCAGCATTTT

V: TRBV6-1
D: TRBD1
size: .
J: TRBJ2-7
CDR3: CASSGGQGRGLYEQYF
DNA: TGTGCCAGCAGTGGAGGACAGGGAAGGGGGCTCTACGAGCAGTACTTC

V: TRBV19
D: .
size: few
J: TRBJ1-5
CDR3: CASSNSRGGRNQPQHF
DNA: TGTGCCAGTAGTAATAGTAGGGGGGGGCGCAATCAGCCCCAGCATTTT

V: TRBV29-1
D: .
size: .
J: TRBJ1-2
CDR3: CSVERTTADLNGYTF
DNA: TGCAGCGTTGAGCGGACGACAGCAGATTTGAATGGCTACACCTTC

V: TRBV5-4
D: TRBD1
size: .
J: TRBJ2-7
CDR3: CASSLLYRGSSYEQYF
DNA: TGTGCCAGCAGCTTGCTGTACAGGGGTAGCTCCTACGAGCAGTACTTC

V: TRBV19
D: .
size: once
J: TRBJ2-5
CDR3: CASSIYFGIGTSGRRETQYF
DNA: .

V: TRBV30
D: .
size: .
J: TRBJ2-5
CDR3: CAWPVYQETQYF
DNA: TGTGCCTGGCCGGTGTACCAAGAGACCCAGTACTTC

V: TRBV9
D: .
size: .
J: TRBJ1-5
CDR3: CASSVAATLDQPQHF
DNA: TGTGCCAGCAGCGTAGCGGCGACTCTGGATCAGCCCCAGCATTTT

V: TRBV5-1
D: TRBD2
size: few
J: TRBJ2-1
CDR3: CASSLALAGDEQFF
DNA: TGCGCCAGCAGCTTGGCTCTAGCGGGAGATGAGCAGTTCTTC

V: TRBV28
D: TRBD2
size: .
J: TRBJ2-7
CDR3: CASSLWGGTRSAREQYF
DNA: TGTGCCAGCAGTTTATGGGGCGGGACTAGATCAGCTCGAGAGCAGTACTTC

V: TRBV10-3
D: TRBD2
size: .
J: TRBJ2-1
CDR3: CANRDGLAGSNEQFF
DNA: TGTGCCAACCGGGACGGGCTAGCGGGTAGCAATGAGCAGTTCTTC

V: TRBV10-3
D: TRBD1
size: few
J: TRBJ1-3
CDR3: CAISGRSQGAERNTIYF
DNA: TGTGCCATCAGTGGACGATCACAGGGGGCAGAAAGAAACACCATATATTTT

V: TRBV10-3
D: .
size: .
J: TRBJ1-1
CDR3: CAISDQGSRNTEAFF
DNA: TGTGCCATCAGTGACCAGGGCTCCAGGAATACTGAAGCTTTCTTT

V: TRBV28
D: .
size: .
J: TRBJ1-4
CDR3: CASRRQERGKLFF
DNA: TGTGCCAGCCGTAGACAGGAGAGGGGGAAACTGTTTTTT

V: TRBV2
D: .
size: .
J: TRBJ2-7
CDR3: CASISSRSSYEQYF
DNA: TGTGCCAGCATTTCCTCAAGGAGCTCCTACGAGCAGTACTTC

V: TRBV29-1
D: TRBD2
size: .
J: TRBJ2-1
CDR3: CSVRGRSPSGGEQFF
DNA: TGCAGCGTGCGCGGGAGGAGTCCTTCCGGCGGTGAGCAGTTCTTC

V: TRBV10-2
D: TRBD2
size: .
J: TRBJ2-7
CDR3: CASSESLAGVGEQYF
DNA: TGCGCCAGCAGTGAGTCCCTAGCGGGAGTAGGGGAGCAGTACTTC

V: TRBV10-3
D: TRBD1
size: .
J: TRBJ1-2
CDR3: CAISEPGGGGYTF
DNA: TGTGCCATCAGTGAACCAGGGGGCGGTGGCTACACCTTC

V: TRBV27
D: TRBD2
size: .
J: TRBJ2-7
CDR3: CASSLLAGGPTNEQYF
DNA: TGTGCCAGCAGTTTACTAGCGGGAGGGCCTACCAACGAGCAGTACTTC